This TCR beta chain was retrieved from a study of shared clonotypes between healthy human individuals. Turning to this clone: Antigen specificity is unknown.

The study's findings and limits: It was only blood that was sampled, and tissue repertoires likely differ.

CD8 cells regarded as naive lacked CD45RO, were positively chosen for CCR7, and omitted terminally differentiated effector memory CD45RA+ cells. Only Caucasian adults living in Nashville, Tennessee made up the donor group. Sequenced by immunoSEQ multiplex PCR; TCRdb stores in-frame clones only, minus some. The sample consists of about 1,900,000 clones, approximately 95% of them appearing once. The sequence came from a man younger than 35 in good health. Sequencing used naive CD8+ T cells sorted from blood.

The CDR3 coding sequence is TGTGCCAGCAGTCCACAGGGGCGGGAATACGAGCAGTACTTC. It codes for CASSPQGREYEQYF. The chain links TRBV27 to TRBJ2-7; weak D call: TRBD1 (7 bases). CDR3 length equals 14 residues. Deletions cut 5 bases from V and 4 bases from J, with 15 bases between. Germline CDR1 and CDR2: MNHEY and SMNVEV (reference sequence).